Included here is one T cell receptor (beta chain) sequence, with context. Its antigen remains unknown. The data were taken from a study of T cells expressing NK-cell markers. Study overall: There were seven HCMV-seropositive donors and one seronegative donor among the eight sequenced. Study-wide points: Of the CD8+ T cells in five or six donors, about 1.0-7.5% belonged to dominant NKG2C+ clonotypes. Leadership of the CD3+CD56-NKG2C+ fraction also belonged to these clonotypes in a few donors.

In germline, CDR1 is SGHRS, CDR2 YFSETQ. CDR3 size: 15 residues. With the 5' RACE reads reprocessed, TCRdb shows one record per CDR3 protein and no DNA. Its table records fewer than 200,000 distinct CDR3 sequences. The sequencing input was blood T cells: a sorted CD56 or NKG2C T cell subset, CD4+ or CD8+ T cells, or bulk PBMC T cells (not recorded which). The chain links TRBV5-1 to TRBJ2-3. The receptor comes from a woman between 18 and 70 years old in good health. The CDR3 is CASSQQAASTDTQYF.